The 17 T cell receptor beta chains reported below all come from one sample, sequenced in a study of cytomegalovirus exposure and HLA in healthy donors. Researchers ran the PCR with 60 Vbeta and 13 Jbeta primers. Libraries were prepared by immunoSEQ multiplex PCR; TCRdb keeps only in-frame clonotypes and omits some of them. The table includes 100,000 to 120,000 clones, around 77% detected once. The sequenced sample was PBMCs. The receptors here all came from a woman aged 25 to 39 in good health and CMV-seropositive.

The chain employs TRBV30 and TRBJ1-1, with D tentatively TRBD1 (5 bases). The CDR3 sequence is 15 residues long. In germline, CDR1 is GTSNPN, CDR2 SVGIG (reference sequence). V was pared by 8 bases and J by 0 bases, with 19 bases between. CDR3 region: CARGTPGLMNTEAFF. In DNA, the CDR3 is TGTGCCCGGGGGACCCCGGGACTGATGAACACTGAAGCTTTCTTT.

This clone appeared a few times. The V and J genes are TRBV29-1 and TRBJ2-7, with 7 bases matching TRBD1. CDR3 size: 13 residues. Germline V gene data show CDR1 as SQVTM and CDR2 as ANQGSEA. V shed 3 bases and J 0 bases; nucleotides not matched to a gene: 2. The CDR3 is CSVDSGGSYEQYF. Written as DNA, the CDR3 is TGCAGCGTTGACTCAGGGGGCTCCTACGAGCAGTACTTC.

The rearrangement uses TRBV18 and TRBJ1-4; 9 nucleotides match TRBD1. The V and J ends lost 4 bases and 5 bases, in that order; junction bases with no gene match: 2. The length of the CDR3 is 14 residues. Germline V gene lookup returns CDR1 KGHSH and CDR2 LQKENI. This chain's CDR3 is CASSHGQGNEKLFF. The CDR3 DNA reads as TGTGCCAGCTCACACGGACAGGGGAATGAAAAACTGTTTTTT.

This sequence joins TRBV7-9 and TRBJ1-1; TRBD1 matches at 9 bases. The CDR3 is 14 residues long. Germline V gives CDR1 SEHNR, CDR2 FQNEAQ (reference sequence). The trim removed 1 base at V and 7 bases at J, leaving 4 bases unmatched. The DNA for the CDR3 is TGTGCCAGCAGCTTAGGACAGGGGGTCCTTGAAGCTTTCTTT. Its translation is CASSLGQGVLEAFF.

V gene TRBV29-1 combines with J gene TRBJ1-3; D is perhaps TRBD1 (5 bases). The V gene's germline CDR1 is SQVTM and CDR2 ANQGSEA. This CDR3 has 15 amino acids. Trimming left V 2 bases short and J 4 bases short, with 15 bases between. The CDR3 protein is CSVENLPGYGNTIYF. DNA of the CDR3: TGCAGCGTTGAAAACCTCCCAGGGTACGGAAACACCATATATTTT.

This clone was seen only once. This rearrangement joins TRBV14 to TRBJ2-7; the match to TRBD2 covers 11 bases. The CDR3 length is 18 residues. V shed 1 base, J shed 0 bases, and the junction held 8 bases outside the gene matches. Germline-derived CDR1 and CDR2 are SGHDN and FVKESK. The CDR3, as DNA: TGTGCCAGCAGCCAAGGATTTGGACTAGCGGGTCGCTCCTACGAGCAGTACTTC. Amino acids: CASSQGFGLAGRSYEQYF.

Regarding this clone: Relative to the germline gene, one junction end is altered; a read error may explain this. Other DNA sequences in this specimen translate into the identical CDR3. V is TRBV29-1 and J is TRBJ2-7; D not certain. The CDR3 is 12 amino acids. In germline, CDR1 is SQVTM, CDR2 ANQGSEA. CDR3 in amino acids: CSVEDGSYEQYF. In nucleotides, the CDR3 is TGCAGCGTCGAAGACGGCTCCTACGAGCAGTACTTC.

The chain joins TRBV6-5 to TRBJ1-1; D is unresolved. The V gene's germline CDR1 is MNHEY and CDR2 SVGAGI. V was cut by 2 bases and J by 3 bases, with 7 bases left in between. This CDR3 region has 13 residues. CDR3 sequence reads: CASSYTRDTEAFF. The CDR3, as DNA: TGTGCCAGCAGTTACACTAGGGACACTGAAGCTTTCTTT.

The V gene is TRBV28, the J gene TRBJ2-1, with TRBD2 matching 13 bases. Trimming removed 10 bases from V and 7 bases from J; junction bases left unmatched: 10. The CDR3 runs to 15 residues. Germline CDR1 and CDR2: MDHEN and SYDVKM. CDR3 protein: CATWTSGSIRNEQFF. The CDR3 bases are TGTGCCACATGGACTAGCGGGAGTATACGGAATGAGCAGTTCTTC.

The rearrangement joins TRBV30 to TRBJ2-5; 13 nucleotides agree with TRBD2. Germline lookup yields CDR1 GTSNPN and CDR2 SVGIG (reference sequence). This CDR3 region has 13 residues. The J segment lost 9 bases and the V segment lost 4 bases, leaving 5 bases of the junction unmatched. The CDR3 coding sequence is TGTGCCTGGACGATCGGACTAGCGGGGGCCCAGTACTTC. It specifies CAWTIGLAGAQYF.

This clone was picked up a small number of times. J is TRBJ1-2 and V is TRBV4-2; D not certain. This CDR3 comprises 13 residues. The V and J ends lost 0 bases and 4 bases respectively, with 6 bases between them. Germline V CDR1 and CDR2: LGHNA, YNFKEQ. Here the CDR3 DNA reads TGTGCCAGCAGCCAAGATACTTCCTATGGCTACACCTTC. Its protein product is CASSQDTSYGYTF.

V and J are TRBV5-1 and TRBJ2-7; D is ambiguous. The CDR3 spans 13 residues. Germline CDR1 and CDR2: SGHRS and YFSETQ. Trimming cost V 4 bases and J 3 bases, with 11 bases left between them. The CDR3 loop is CASSLGANYEQYF. CDR3 in DNA: TGCGCCAGCAGCCTCGGTGCTAACTACGAGCAGTACTTC.

The J gene is TRBJ1-2, the V gene TRBV25-1; 8 bases align to TRBD1. CDR1 and CDR2 (germline): MGHDK, SYGVNS. The CDR3 contains 16 residues. The V segment lost 3 bases and the J segment 8 bases; nucleotides outside the gene matches: 14. CDR3 coding DNA: TGTGCCAGCAGTGACAGACCGGGACAGGAGAATTTGGGCTACACCTTC. Translation gives CASSDRPGQENLGYTF.

This clone was counted ten times or more. The chain carries TRBV11-2 and TRBJ2-1, with D perhaps matching TRBD2 (5 bases). The CDR3 has 15 residues. Germline values: CDR1 SGHAT, CDR2 FQNNGV. V lost 2 bases and J lost 4, with 12 bases in between. DNA for the CDR3: TGTGCCAGCAGCTTAAGTCTAGCTGGGTACAATGAGCAGTTCTTC. This translates into CASSLSLAGYNEQFF.

As concerns this clone: A read error may produce the germline difference seen at one junction end. This chain uses TRBV7-9 with TRBJ1-5, with D perhaps TRBD1 (5 bases). The CDR3 loop spans 14 amino acids. CDR1 is SEHNR, CDR2 FQNEAQ, per germline (reference sequence). This CDR3 reads CSSSPGTSLWPQHF. Here the CDR3 DNA reads TGTTCCAGCAGCCCCGGGACTTCACTCTGGCCCCAGCATTTT.

The V gene is TRBV5-4, the J gene TRBJ2-5; 9 bases are a match to TRBD1. The CDR3 contains 15 residues. Per the germline V gene, CDR1 is SGHNT and CDR2 is YYREEE (reference sequence). The junction had 8 bases not matched to a gene; V was cut back by 7 bases and J by 1 base. CDR3 DNA: TGTGCCAGCTCCCCTCCGGACAGGGGCCAAGAGACCCAGTACTTC. Translating gives CASSPPDRGQETQYF.

The genes are TRBV18 and TRBJ2-3; 9 bases map to TRBD2. The trim removed 1 base at V and 6 bases at J, leaving 5 bases unmatched. This CDR3 is built from 15 residues. Germline assignment: CDR1 KGHSH and CDR2 LQKENI. The CDR3 reads CASSPLGGGADTQYF. CDR3 coding DNA: TGTGCCAGCTCACCACTTGGCGGGGGGGCGGATACGCAGTATTTT.